Below are 6 T cell receptor beta chains sequenced from a single sample in a study of cytotoxic CD8 clonotypes in ibrutinib-treated CLL. Using immunoSEQ multiplex PCR, the repertoire was profiled, and TCRdb retains in-frame clones only, with some absent. The top ten clones hold under 5.5% of a sample with approximately 150,000 clones, 84% of them seen once. Sample: PBMCs, taken after 24 months of ibrutinib treatment. These TCRs come from a human donor with chronic lymphocytic leukemia.

The V and J genes are TRBV21-1 and TRBJ1-6; the D call TRBD1 from the table was never checked on the DNA. TRBV21-1 counts as a pseudogene. This CDR3 has 15 amino acids. The DNA of the CDR3 is TGTGCCAGCAGCAATACCCAGGGTCGGAGTTCACCCCTCCACTTT. Its protein product is CASSNTQGRSSPLHF.

This chain links TRBV9 with TRBJ2-5, with TRBD2 matching over 10 bases. The CDR3 runs to 14 residues. Germline CDR1 and CDR2: SGDLS and YYNGEE. V lost 0 bases and J lost 4; bases outside the gene matches: 0. The CDR3 loop reads CASSVGTSGETQYF. In DNA form, the CDR3 reads TGTGCCAGCAGCGTAGGGACTAGCGGAGAGACCCAGTACTTC.

This chain uses TRBV9 with TRBJ2-1, with TRBD1 matching over 9 bases. The CDR3 length is 17 residues. Germline CDR1 and CDR2: SGDLS and YYNGEE. The junction had 8 bases not matched to a gene; V was cut back by 4 bases and J by 0 bases. The CDR3 reads CASSPRGTGSSYNEQFF. The CDR3 nucleotides read TGTGCCAGCAGCCCCAGGGGGACAGGGAGCTCCTACAATGAGCAGTTCTTC. The variable domain in full, with the rest retrieved from reference TRBV9 and TRBJ2-1, is DSGVTQTPKHLITATGQRVTLRCSPRSGDLSVYWYQQSLDQGLQFLIQYYNGEERAKGNILERFSAQQFPDLHSELNLSSLELGDSALYFCASSPRGTGSSYNEQFFGPGTRLTVL.

This rearrangement joins TRBV2 to TRBJ1-5; D unclear. The CDR3 spans 17 residues. Germline lookup yields CDR1 SNHLY and CDR2 FYNNEI. V lost 4 bases, J lost 0 bases, and 16 bases lay in between. This chain's CDR3 is CASSVPSGHASNQPQHF. CDR3 sequence (DNA): TGTGCCAGCAGTGTCCCTAGTGGTCACGCTAGCAATCAGCCCCAGCATTTT. The full variable domain, rest sourced from reference TRBV2 and TRBJ1-5, is EPEVTQTPSHQVTQMGQEVILRCVPISNHLYFYWYRQILGQKVEFLVSFYNNEISEKSEIFDDQFSVERPDGSNFTLKIRSTKLEDSAMYFCASSVPSGHASNQPQHFGDGTRLSIL.

This chain connects TRBV9 to TRBJ1-1, with D maybe TRBD1 (6 bases). CDR3 length: 16 amino acids. From germline, CDR1 is SGDLS and CDR2 YYNGEE. V lost 5 bases and J 3 bases, leaving 20 bases between the germline ends. This CDR3 is CASRGVIQGGDTEAFF. As DNA, the CDR3 is TGTGCCAGCAGGGGGGTAATACAGGGCGGGGACACTGAAGCTTTCTTT. The whole variable domain, filled in from reference TRBV9 and TRBJ1-1, reads DSGVTQTPKHLITATGQRVTLRCSPRSGDLSVYWYQQSLDQGLQFLIQYYNGEERAKGNILERFSAQQFPDLHSELNLSSLELGDSALYFCASRGVIQGGDTEAFFGQGTRLTVV.

The rearrangement uses TRBV18 and TRBJ2-2; D not certain. The CDR3 is 16 residues long. Per germline, CDR1 KGHSH and CDR2 LQKENI. V was clipped by 3 bases and J by 2 bases, with 13 bases between them. Here the CDR3 reads CASSPAISLNTGELFF. CDR3 bases: TGTGCCAGCTCACCCGCCATATCCCTTAACACCGGGGAGCTGTTTTTT.